This T cell receptor beta chain was sequenced during a study of cytomegalovirus exposure and HLA in healthy donors. With 60 Vbeta and 13 Jbeta primers, the PCR was carried out. Sequencing used immunoSEQ multiplex PCR; TCRdb keeps in-frame clones, though not all of them. The sample lists roughly 240,000 clones; about three quarters were seen once. This TCR derives from a boy younger than 18 in good health and CMV-seronegative. The specimen sequenced was PBMCs.

The CDR3 sequence is CASSGQNQETQYF. Written as DNA, the CDR3 is TGTGCCAGCAGCGGACAGAACCAAGAGACCCAGTACTTC. The chain joins TRBV5-6 to TRBJ2-5; TRBD1 is a possible D gene (6 bases). The V gene lost 4 bases and the J gene lost 0 bases, with 7 bases spanning the gap. Germline CDR1 is SGHDT and CDR2 is YYEEEE. The CDR3 has 13 amino acids. The full variable domain, its missing parts supplied by reference TRBV5-6 and TRBJ2-5, is DAGVTQSPTHLIKTRGQQVTLRCSPKSGHDTVSWYQQALGQGPQFIFQYYEEEERQRGNFPDRFSGHQFPNYSSELNVNALLLGDSALYLCASSGQNQETQYFGPGTRLLVL.